A selection of T cell receptor beta chains follows, all from one sample in a study of CD8 T cells in Susac syndrome. TCRdb reprocessed the immunoSEQ multiplex PCR reads via MiXCR and lists one record per CDR3 protein. Among over 70,000 distinct CDR3 sequences listed, 90% to 97% were seen once. The sequenced material came from CD8+ T cells from PBMCs. All receptors come from a human donor with Susac syndrome. Each CDR3 is given with its conserved first and last residue. D genes are given only for firm matches. Clone size is stated in some rows and not others, as once, few, many or a class when expanded.

V gene	clone size	J gene	D gene	CDR3 DNA	CDR3 protein
TRBV4-3	-	TRBJ1-1	-	TGCGCCAGCAGCCCGTTCGGGGAGAACACTGAAGCTTTCTTT	CASSPFGENTEAFF
TRBV20-1	-	TRBJ2-3	TRBD2	TGCAGTGCTACACTAGCGGGGGGGCCGCCCGTTAGGAGCACAGATACGCAGTATTTT	CSATLAGGPPVRSTDTQYF
TRBV20-1	-	TRBJ1-1	-	TGCAGTGCTAATGACCAGAACACTGAAGCTTTCTTT	CSANDQNTEAFF
TRBV30	-	TRBJ1-2	TRBD1	TGTGCCTGGAGCGAGACAGGGGTTCATGGCGATGGCTACACCTTC	CAWSETGVHGDGYTF
TRBV7-3	-	TRBJ2-1	-	TGTGCCAGCAGCCCAGATCCTAGCTCCTACAATGAGCAGTTCTTC	CASSPDPSSYNEQFF
TRBV10-3	-	TRBJ2-7	-	TGTGCCTCGGGTAACTACGAGCAGTACTTC	CASGNYEQYF
TRBV29-1	-	TRBJ1-1	-	TGCAGCGCCTCGAGGGTCGTGGGAGGCACTGAAGCTTTCTTT	CSASRVVGGTEAFF
TRBV5-1	few	TRBJ1-2	TRBD1	TGCGCCAGTCGTTCCGGGACAGGGTATGACAACTATGGCTACACCTTC	CASRSGTGYDNYGYTF
TRBV6-5	once	TRBJ2-1	TRBD2	TGTGCCAGCAGTTACAGGGGACTAGCTGACAATGAGCAGTTCTTC	CASSYRGLADNEQFF
TRBV20-1	once	TRBJ1-2	-	TGCAGTGCTTCCCACCTCAGGGAGGTCTATGGCTACACCTTC	CSASHLREVYGYTF
TRBV20-1	-	TRBJ2-1	-	TGCAGTGCTAGCCCGGAGATTTCCTCCTACAATGAGCAGTTCTTC	CSASPEISSYNEQFF
TRBV27	once	TRBJ1-2	-	TGTGCCAGCAGTTTGTCCAGGGACTATGGCTACACCTTC	CASSLSRDYGYTF
TRBV4-3	-	TRBJ1-5	TRBD1	TGCGCCAGCAGCCAAGATCGAACAGGGGGCAAGCCCCAGCATTTT	CASSQDRTGGKPQHF
TRBV20-1	-	TRBJ2-1	-	TGCAGTGCTACAACAGGGTGGTGGAGCTCCTACAATGAGCAGTTCTTC	CSATTGWWSSYNEQFF
TRBV20-1	-	TRBJ1-2	TRBD1	TGCAGTGCGACACACGGGACAGACTATGGCTACACCTTC	CSATHGTDYGYTF
TRBV30	-	TRBJ2-6	TRBD1	TGTGCCTGGAATAAGTTGGACAGGGTTTCTGGGGCCAACGTCCTGACTTTC	CAWNKLDRVSGANVLTF
TRBV7-8	-	TRBJ1-5	-	TGTGCCAGCAGCCCCCGGACCGATTATGGGCCCCAGCATTTT	CASSPRTDYGPQHF
TRBV10-2	-	TRBJ1-4	-	TGCGCCAGCAGTGAGATGCAGTCTAATGAAAAACTGTTTTTT	CASSEMQSNEKLFF
TRBV20-1	once	TRBJ2-2	-	TGCAGTGCTAGAGAGAACTATTTAAACGGGGAGCTGTTTTTT	CSARENYLNGELFF
TRBV5-1	-	TRBJ2-7	-	TGCGCCAGCAGCTTGGAAGCCGACTACGAGCAGTACTTC	CASSLEADYEQYF
TRBV20-1	-	TRBJ2-7	-	TGCAGTGCTAGGGGTGGGAGGAGTACCTACGAGCAGTACTTC	CSARGGRSTYEQYF
TRBV30	-	TRBJ1-1	-	TGTGCCTGGGGGCGGGTTAACACTGAAGCTTTCTTT	CAWGRVNTEAFF
TRBV2	once	TRBJ1-5	TRBD1	TGTGCCAGCGGACAGGGGTCACGTCAGCCCCAGCATTTT	CASGQGSRQPQHF
TRBV20-1	once	TRBJ2-5	-	TGCAGTGCTAGGATACCTAGGGGCCAAGAGACCCAGTACTTC	CSARIPRGQETQYF
TRBV9	-	TRBJ1-5	TRBD1	TGTGCCAGCAGCCCGTGGGACAGTAGCAATCAGCCCCAGCATTTT	CASSPWDSSNQPQHF
TRBV27	few	TRBJ1-1	-	TGTGCCAGCAGTTTAGTGGGGGGGAGTACTGAAGCTTTCTTT	CASSLVGGSTEAFF
TRBV30	-	TRBJ2-3	TRBD2	TGTGCCTGGAGTGTACTAGCGGGGGCCACAGATACGCAGTATTTT	CAWSVLAGATDTQYF
TRBV29-1	few	TRBJ1-2	-	TGCAGCTTTAACCGGCAGGGAGGTGGCTACACCTTC	CSFNRQGGGYTF
TRBV7-7	-	TRBJ1-1	-	TGTGCTAGCAGCTTAGCGGAGAACACTGAAGCTTTCTTT	CASSLAENTEAFF
TRBV29-1	-	TRBJ1-1	-	TGCAGCGTTTTCCAGCTGAACACTGAAGCTTTCTTT	CSVFQLNTEAFF
TRBV4-1	-	TRBJ1-1	-	TGCGCCAGCAGCCAAGATTCGGATCTGAACACTGAAGCTTTCTTT	CASSQDSDLNTEAFF
TRBV20-1	-	TRBJ1-5	-	TGCAGTGCTCAGCCCCAGCATTTT	CSAQPQHF
TRBV19	-	TRBJ1-1	-	TGTGCCAGTAGTATGCTGAACACTGAAGCTTTCTTT	CASSMLNTEAFF
TRBV4-3	-	TRBJ2-2	-	TGCGCCAGCAGCCAGGGGGACATCACGGCCGGGGAGCTGTTTTTT	CASSQGDITAGELFF
TRBV19	once	TRBJ1-2	TRBD1	TGTGCCAGTAGTCATCGGACAGGGACGTCAAACTATGGCTACACCTTC	CASSHRTGTSNYGYTF
TRBV9	-	TRBJ2-3	-	TGTGCCAGCAGCTCAAACCCCGGGGCGGCAGATACGCAGTATTTT	CASSSNPGAADTQYF
TRBV20-1	-	TRBJ1-5	TRBD1	TGCAGACAGGGGGGTGGGCAGGGTAGCAATCAGCCCCAGCATTTT	CRQGGGQGSNQPQHF
TRBV6-2/TRBV6-3	-	TRBJ2-2	-	TGTGCCAGCAGTTCCGGGATCACCGGGGAGCTGTTTTTT	CASSSGITGELFF
TRBV19	-	TRBJ2-7	-	TGTGCCAGTAGCCCTCAGGGCTCAAGGTCCTACGAGCAGTACTTC	CASSPQGSRSYEQYF
TRBV7-2	-	TRBJ2-5	TRBD2	TGTGCCAGCAGCTTTAGCGGGGACCCCCAAGAGACCCAGTACTTC	CASSFSGDPQETQYF
TRBV9	-	TRBJ1-3	-	TGTGCCAGCAGCGTCGGCCAGGGCTATTCACGTGGAAACACCATATATTTT	CASSVGQGYSRGNTIYF
TRBV3-1	-	TRBJ2-5	-	TGTGCCAGCAGCGGGGCAGGGATTACACCTTACCAAGAGACCCAGTACTTC	CASSGAGITPYQETQYF
TRBV29-1	-	TRBJ1-2	-	TGCAGCGTTTTGAGGGGGGGAGACTATGGCTACACCTTC	CSVLRGGDYGYTF
TRBV30	-	TRBJ2-1	-	TGTGCCTGGAGTGTAGGGTCCGATGAGCAGTTCTTC	CAWSVGSDEQFF
TRBV30	-	TRBJ1-1	TRBD1	TGTGCCTGGAGCGGGGGACAGGGGGCCAGTGAAGCTTTCTTT	CAWSGGQGASEAFF
TRBV20-1	-	TRBJ2-7	-	TGCAGTGCTAGAGATCACAGGACCTCAGCCTACGAGCAGTACTTC	CSARDHRTSAYEQYF
TRBV20-1	-	TRBJ2-3	-	TGCAGTGCTAGAGTCGTGGGCGCCCCGAGCGGCGATACGCAGTATTTT	CSARVVGAPSGDTQYF
TRBV7-6	-	TRBJ2-3	TRBD2	TGTGCCAGCAGCTTTCCAGCGGGGGCAGATACGCAGTATTTT	CASSFPAGADTQYF
TRBV11-2	once	TRBJ2-7	TRBD2	TGTGCCAGCAGCTACCGGGCCACCCGGGGGGACGAGCAGTACTTC	CASSYRATRGDEQYF
TRBV9	-	TRBJ1-5	-	TGTGCCAGCAGCCTAAAGTTGGATCAGCCCCAGCATTTT	CASSLKLDQPQHF
TRBV3-1	-	TRBJ1-2	-	TGTGCCAGCAGCCAAGCCTATCAGGCGAGTGGCTACACCTTC	CASSQAYQASGYTF
TRBV5-4	-	TRBJ2-7	TRBD2	TGTGCCAGCAGCGCGGGAGCCTACGAGCAGTACTTC	CASSAGAYEQYF
TRBV29-1	-	TRBJ2-7	-	TGCAGCGCCCGAACCGCGTTAGGACAGCCGGCCTACGAGCAGTACTTC	CSARTALGQPAYEQYF